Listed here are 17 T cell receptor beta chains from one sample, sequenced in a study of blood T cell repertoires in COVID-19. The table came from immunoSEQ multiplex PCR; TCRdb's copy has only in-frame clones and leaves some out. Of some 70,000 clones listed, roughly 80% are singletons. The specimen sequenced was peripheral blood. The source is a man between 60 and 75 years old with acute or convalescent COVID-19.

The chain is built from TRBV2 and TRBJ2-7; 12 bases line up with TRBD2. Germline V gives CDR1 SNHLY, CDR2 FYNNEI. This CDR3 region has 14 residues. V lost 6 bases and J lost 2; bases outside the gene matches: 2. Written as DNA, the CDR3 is TGTGCCAGCAGATGGACTAGCGGGACCTACGAGCAGTACTTC. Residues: CASRWTSGTYEQYF.

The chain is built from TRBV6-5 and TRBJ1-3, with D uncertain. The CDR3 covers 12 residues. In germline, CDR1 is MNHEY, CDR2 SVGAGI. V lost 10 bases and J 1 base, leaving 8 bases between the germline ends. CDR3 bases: TGTGCCACGCAAACTTCTGGAAACACCATATATTTT. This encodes CATQTSGNTIYF.

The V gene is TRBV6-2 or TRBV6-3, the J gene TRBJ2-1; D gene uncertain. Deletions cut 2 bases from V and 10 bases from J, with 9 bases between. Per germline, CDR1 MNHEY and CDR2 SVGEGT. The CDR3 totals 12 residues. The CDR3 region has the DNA TGTGCCAGCAGTTACGGCGGAAGAGAGCAGTTCTTC. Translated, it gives CASSYGGREQFF.

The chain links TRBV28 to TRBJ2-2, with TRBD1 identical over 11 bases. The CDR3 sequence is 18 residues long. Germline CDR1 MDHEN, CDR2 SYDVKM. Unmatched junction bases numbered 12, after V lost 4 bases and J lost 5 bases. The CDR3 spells CASSYVPDRGRGTGELFF. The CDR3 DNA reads TGTGCCAGCAGTTACGTCCCGGACAGGGGGCGCGGAACCGGGGAGCTGTTTTTT.

CDR3 amino acids: CASSVQGSTGELFF. The CDR3 DNA reads TGCGCCAGCAGTGTGCAGGGTTCCACCGGGGAGCTGTTTTTT. This chain links TRBV5-1 with TRBJ2-2; a weak D match, TRBD1 (5 bases). The CDR3 has 14 residues. Germline loops: CDR1 SGHRS, CDR2 YFSETQ. Trimming removed 5 bases from V and 4 bases from J, with 12 bases in between.

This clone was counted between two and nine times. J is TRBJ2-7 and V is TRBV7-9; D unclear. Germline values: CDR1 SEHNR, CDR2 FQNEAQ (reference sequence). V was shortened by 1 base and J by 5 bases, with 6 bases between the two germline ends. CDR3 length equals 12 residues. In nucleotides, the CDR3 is TGTGCCAGCAGCTTAGTTATCGACGAGCAGTACTTC. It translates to CASSLVIDEQYF.

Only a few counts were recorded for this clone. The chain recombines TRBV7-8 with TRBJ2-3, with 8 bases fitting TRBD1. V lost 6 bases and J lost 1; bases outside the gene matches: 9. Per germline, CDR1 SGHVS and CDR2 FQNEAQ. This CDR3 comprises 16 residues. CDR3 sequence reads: CASRPQGAQGTDTQYF. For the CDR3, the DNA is TGTGCCAGCAGGCCGCAGGGGGCGCAAGGCACAGATACGCAGTATTTT. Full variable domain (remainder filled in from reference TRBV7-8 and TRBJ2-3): GAGVSQSPRYKVAKRGQDVALRCDPISGHVSLFWYQQALGQGPEFLTYFQNEAQLDKSGLPSDRFFAERPEGSVSTLKIQRTQQEDSAVYLCASRPQGAQGTDTQYFGPGTRLTVL.

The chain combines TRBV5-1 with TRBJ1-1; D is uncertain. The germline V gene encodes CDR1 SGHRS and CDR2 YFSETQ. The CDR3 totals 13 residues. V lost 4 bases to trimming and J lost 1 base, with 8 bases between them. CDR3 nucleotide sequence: TGCGCCAGCAGCGAACTATCGAACACTGAAGCTTTCTTT. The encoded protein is CASSELSNTEAFF.

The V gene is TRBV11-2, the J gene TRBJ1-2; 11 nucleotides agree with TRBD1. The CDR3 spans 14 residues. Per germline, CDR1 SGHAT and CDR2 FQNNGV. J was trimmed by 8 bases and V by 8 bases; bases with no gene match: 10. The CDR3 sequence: CASGTGQGAWGYTF. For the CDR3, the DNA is TGTGCCAGCGGTACAGGACAGGGGGCATGGGGCTACACCTTC.

CDR3 residues: CASSQALAGAHNEQFF. For the CDR3, the DNA is TGCGCCAGCAGCCAAGCACTAGCGGGGGCCCACAATGAGCAGTTCTTC. This chain links TRBV4-1 with TRBJ2-1, with TRBD2 matching over 11 bases. Looked up from germline, CDR1 is MGHRA and CDR2 is YSYEKL. The CDR3 length is 16 residues. Trimming cost V 1 base and J 5 bases; bases outside gene matches: 4.

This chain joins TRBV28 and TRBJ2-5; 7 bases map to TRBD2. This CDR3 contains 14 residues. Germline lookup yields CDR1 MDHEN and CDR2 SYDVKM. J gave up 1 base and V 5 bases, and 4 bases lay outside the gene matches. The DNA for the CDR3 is TGTGCCAGCAGTCCCGGCGGGGGCCAAGAGACCCAGTACTTC. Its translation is CASSPGGGQETQYF. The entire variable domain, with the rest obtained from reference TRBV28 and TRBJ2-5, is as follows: DVKVTQSSRYLVKRTGEKVFLECVQDMDHENMFWYRQDPGLGLRLIYFSYDVKMKEKGDIPEGYSVSREKKERFSLILESASTNQTSMYLCASSPGGGQETQYFGPGTRLLVL.

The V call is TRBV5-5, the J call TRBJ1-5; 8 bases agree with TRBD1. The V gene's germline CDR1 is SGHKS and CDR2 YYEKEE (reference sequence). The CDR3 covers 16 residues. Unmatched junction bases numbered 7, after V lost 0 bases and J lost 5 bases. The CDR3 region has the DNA TGTGCCAGCAGCTTGGCCGCGACAGGGGTGGATCAGCCCCAGCATTTT. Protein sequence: CASSLAATGVDQPQHF.

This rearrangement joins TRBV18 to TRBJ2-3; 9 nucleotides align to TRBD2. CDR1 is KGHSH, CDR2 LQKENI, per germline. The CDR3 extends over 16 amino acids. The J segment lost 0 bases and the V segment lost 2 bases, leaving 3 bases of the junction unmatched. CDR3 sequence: CASSPNLAGSTDTQYF. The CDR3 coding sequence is TGTGCCAGCTCACCAAATCTAGCGGGGAGCACAGATACGCAGTATTTT.

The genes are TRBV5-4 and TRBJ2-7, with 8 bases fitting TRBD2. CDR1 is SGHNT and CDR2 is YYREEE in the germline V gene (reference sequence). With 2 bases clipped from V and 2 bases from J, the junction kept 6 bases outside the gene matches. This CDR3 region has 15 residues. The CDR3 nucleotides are TGTGCCAGCAGCTTTAGCGGGGCTAGCCCCTACGAGCAGTACTTC. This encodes CASSFSGASPYEQYF.

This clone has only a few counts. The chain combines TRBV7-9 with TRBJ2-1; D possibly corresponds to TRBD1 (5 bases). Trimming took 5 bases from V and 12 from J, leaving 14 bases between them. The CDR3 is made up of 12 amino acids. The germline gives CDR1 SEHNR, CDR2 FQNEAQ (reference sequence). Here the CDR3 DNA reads TGTGCCAGCAGCCTGGACACCGTGGCGCAGTTCTTC. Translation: CASSLDTVAQFF. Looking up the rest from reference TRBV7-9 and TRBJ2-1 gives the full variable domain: DTGVSQNPRHKITKRGQNVTFRCDPISEHNRLYWYRQTLGQGPEFLTYFQNEAQLEKSRLLSDRFSAERPKGSFSTLEIQRTEQGDSAMYLCASSLDTVAQFFGPGTRLTVL.

CDR3 bases: TGCAGTGCTAGTGCGCCAGCGGGAGACAATGAGCAGTTCTTC. It specifies CSASAPAGDNEQFF. V is TRBV20-1 and J is TRBJ2-1, with 8 bases aligning to TRBD2. The CDR3 contains 14 residues. Losses at the gene ends were 3 bases for V and 5 bases for J; bases not matched to a gene: 6. Looked up from germline, CDR1 is DFQATT and CDR2 is SNEGSKA (reference sequence).

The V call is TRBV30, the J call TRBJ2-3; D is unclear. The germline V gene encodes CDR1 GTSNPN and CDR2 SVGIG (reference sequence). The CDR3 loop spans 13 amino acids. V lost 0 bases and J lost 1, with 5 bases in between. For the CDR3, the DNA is TGTGCCTGGAGTGTACTCGGCACAGATACGCAGTATTTT. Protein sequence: CAWSVLGTDTQYF.